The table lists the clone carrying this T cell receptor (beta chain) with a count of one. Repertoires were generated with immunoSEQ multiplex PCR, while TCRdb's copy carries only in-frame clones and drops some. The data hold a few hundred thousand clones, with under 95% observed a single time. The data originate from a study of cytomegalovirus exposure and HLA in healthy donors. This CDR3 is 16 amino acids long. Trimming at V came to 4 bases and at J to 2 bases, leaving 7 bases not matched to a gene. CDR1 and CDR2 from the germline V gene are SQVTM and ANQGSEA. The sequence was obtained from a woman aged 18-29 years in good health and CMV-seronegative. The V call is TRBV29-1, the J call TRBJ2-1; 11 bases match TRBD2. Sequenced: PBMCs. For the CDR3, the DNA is TGCAGCGTTGTTGGGTCTAGCGGGAGGCCCTACAATGAGCAGTTCTTC. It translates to CSVVGSSGRPYNEQFF.